This T cell receptor (beta chain) was captured in a study of Graves' ophthalmopathy and Graves' hyperthyroidism. Study as a whole: Before any treatment, peripheral blood was taken at the initial diagnosis.

General study findings and limits: A model of 13 signatures distinguished ophthalmopathy from stable hyperthyroidism at approximately 90% sensitivity and nearly 82% specificity.

RNA transcripts yielded amplified TCR beta CDR3 regions. RT-PCR was first run with HTBI primers, then multiplex PCR in a second round. MiXCR was run by TCRdb on the multiplex PCR reads, yielding one entry per CDR3 protein. Of about 48,000 distinct CDR3 sequences listed, around half were seen once; the top ten hold roughly 20%. Germline V gene sequence: CDR1 SGHVS, CDR2 FQNEAQ. The CDR3 has 16 amino acids. Trimming cost V 5 bases and J 0 bases, with 13 bases left between them. As to this clonotype: Antigen: not known.

Patients were left out if they had other autoimmune diseases, uncontrolled infections, pregnancy or lactation. The material sequenced was peripheral blood. This receptor was obtained from an adult man with Graves' ophthalmopathy. The genes are TRBV7-8 and TRBJ2-2; D remains ambiguous. CDR3 residues: CASSQPGRANTGELFF. In nucleotides, the CDR3 is TGTGCCAGCAGCCAACCAGGACGAGCGAACACCGGGGAGCTGTTTTTT.